These 24 T cell receptor beta chains were sequenced from one sample in a study of regulatory T cells in long-lasting Graves disease. The time point was: persistent/refractory GD, antithyroid drugs over 5 years with positive TRAb. Making the TCR library involved RNA that had been extracted from PBMCs. CDR3-region Arm-PCR and iRepertoire HTBI primers produced the TCR beta libraries. TCRdb redid the calling of the multiplex PCR reads with MiXCR, one entry per CDR3 protein. This table holds roughly 450,000 distinct CDR3 sequences, about 25% found once. The specimen was peripheral blood mononuclear cells (PBMCs), collected when the disease was refractory, from a patient treated with antithyroid drugs. Every receptor here comes from a female donor with Graves disease.

As for this clonotype: The junction departs from the called germline gene at one end, perhaps through a read error. The chain carries TRBV7-2 and TRBJ2-7; no clear D gene. Germline CDR1 and CDR2: SGHTA and FQGNSA. The CDR3 is 12 residues long. The CDR3 coding sequence is TGTGCCAGCAGCTTAGTTTTAGCCGAGCAGTGCTTC. Residues: CASSLVLAEQCF.

In its sample, this clonotype was seen a few times. The CDR3 nucleotides are TGTGCCAGCAGCCCCTCCAAGCCCCTAGCGGGAAACGTGCAGTACTTC. Amino acid sequence: CASSPSKPLAGNVQYF. V usage is TRBV13 and J usage is TRBJ2-7, with 9 nucleotides matching TRBD2. CDR3 length: 16 amino acids. In germline, CDR1 is PRHDT, CDR2 FYEKMQ (reference sequence). The V segment lost 5 bases and the J segment 9 bases; nucleotides outside the gene matches: 17.

This rearrangement joins TRBV20-1 to TRBJ2-7, with unresolved D. The CDR3 sequence is 11 residues long. CDR1 is DFQATT and CDR2 is SNEGSKA in the germline V gene (reference sequence). The ends were cut back, 0 bases at V and 6 bases at J, with 6 bases in the middle. The DNA for the CDR3 is TGCAGTGCTAGAGAGCACGTCGAGCAGTACTTC. This sequence encodes CSAREHVEQYF.

V usage is TRBV5-1 and J usage is TRBJ2-1; D gene unclear. This CDR3 contains 16 residues. Germline values: CDR1 SGHRS, CDR2 YFSETQ. V gave up 3 bases and J gave up 4 bases, with 17 bases separating them. The CDR3 loop reads CASSSPKATLYNEQFF. DNA of the CDR3: TGCGCCAGCAGCTCCCCCAAGGCTACCCTTTACAATGAGCAGTTCTTC.

The chain employs TRBV2 and TRBJ1-2, with D maybe TRBD1 (5 bases). CDR3 length: 12 residues. Germline V gene data show CDR1 as SNHLY and CDR2 as FYNNEI. Trimming left V 8 bases short and J 6 bases short, with 13 bases between. The CDR3 coding sequence is TGTGCCAGCCTAGCAGGGCTAGATGGCTACACCTTC. This gives the protein CASLAGLDGYTF.

The chain recombines TRBV6-4 with TRBJ2-6, with D hard to call. V was pared by 0 bases and J by 0 bases, with 6 bases between. The V gene's germline CDR1 is MRHNA and CDR2 SNTAGT. The CDR3 is 16 residues long. In DNA form, the CDR3 reads TGTGCCAGCAGTGACTCGGCGGCCTCTGGGGCCAACGTCCTGACTTTC. Amino acid sequence: CASSDSAASGANVLTF.

This clonotype appeared many times. V is TRBV12-3 or TRBV12-4 and J is TRBJ1-2; D perhaps matches TRBD1 (6 bases). The length of the CDR3 is 16 residues. V lost 5 bases to trimming and J lost 7 bases, with 23 bases between them. CDR3 nucleotides: TGTGCCAGCAGTCCACGGACTGAACAGGGCTCGTCTGGCTACACCTTC. Protein product: CASSPRTEQGSSGYTF.

The J gene is TRBJ2-7, the V gene TRBV5-1; 8 bases are shared with TRBD2. The CDR3 sequence is 13 residues long. The J segment lost 5 bases and the V segment lost 4 bases, leaving 5 bases of the junction unmatched. Per germline, CDR1 SGHRS and CDR2 YFSETQ. In DNA form, the CDR3 reads TGCGCCAGCAGCCCATCAGCGGGAGACGAGCAGTACTTC. Its translation is CASSPSAGDEQYF.

This clonotype was recorded many times. The rearrangement links TRBV5-1 to TRBJ1-1, with D uncertain. Germline V gene sequence: CDR1 SGHRS, CDR2 YFSETQ. V lost 6 bases to trimming and J lost 1 base, with 10 bases between them. The CDR3 has 13 amino acids. The CDR3 DNA follows: TGCGCCAGCACCCCGGACCGGAACACTGAAGCTTTCTTT. Translation: CASTPDRNTEAFF.

This rearrangement joins TRBV30 to TRBJ1-2, with 7 bases that match TRBD1. The CDR3 extends over 12 amino acids. After removal of 7 bases from V and 6 bases from J, the junction contained 8 bases not matched to a gene. Germline V gene lookup returns CDR1 GTSNPN and CDR2 SVGIG (reference sequence). This CDR3 reads CAYQGGKNGYTF. The CDR3 nucleotides are TGTGCCTACCAGGGGGGTAAGAATGGCTACACCTTC.

This clonotype was detected a few times. This chain joins TRBV20-1 and TRBJ1-1; D gene uncertain. Germline CDR1 DFQATT, CDR2 SNEGSKA (reference sequence). The CDR3 totals 10 residues. V was clipped by 6 bases and J by 4 bases, with 6 bases between them. The CDR3 sequence is CSATVTEAFF. DNA of the CDR3: TGCAGTGCAACGGTCACTGAAGCTTTCTTT.

This clonotype was recorded at least ten times. This chain links TRBV28 with TRBJ1-1; D is ambiguous. The CDR3 consists of 12 residues. V lost 5 bases and J lost 8, with 12 bases in between. Germline loops: CDR1 MDHEN, CDR2 SYDVKM. The CDR3 DNA follows: TGTGCCAGCAGTCCCCCGGGGTTCGAAGCTTTCTTT. Translation gives CASSPPGFEAFF.

This clonotype occurred a few times. J is TRBJ1-1 and V is TRBV12-3 or TRBV12-4, with D possibly being TRBD1 (6 bases). This CDR3 comprises 13 residues. Trimming cost V 7 bases and J 5 bases, with 14 bases left between them. The CDR3 DNA follows: TGTGCCAGCAACCAAGGGGGGACGACTGAAGCTTTCTTT. Its translation is CASNQGGTTEAFF.

The rearrangement joins TRBV7-9 to TRBJ2-7; TRBD1 matches at 9 bases. Germline CDR1 SEHNR, CDR2 FQNEAQ (reference sequence). The CDR3 totals 16 residues. With V trimmed by 5 bases and J by 5 bases, 13 bases remained unmatched. Here the CDR3 reads CASSTPDWDRDHEQYF. For the CDR3, the DNA is TGTGCCAGCAGCACACCTGATTGGGACAGGGACCACGAGCAGTACTTC.

The chain couples TRBV4-2 to TRBJ2-2; D is possibly TRBD2 (6 bases). Trimming took off 0 bases at V and 3 bases at J, with 14 bases between the two ends. Germline CDR1 is LGHNA and CDR2 is YNFKEQ. The CDR3 runs to 17 residues. The CDR3 protein is CASSQDRPTGDTGELFF. The DNA for the CDR3 is TGTGCCAGCAGCCAAGATCGTCCAACGGGGGACACCGGGGAGCTGTTTTTT.

This clonotype was recorded at least ten times. This rearrangement joins TRBV2 to TRBJ2-7; 13 positions match TRBD2. The CDR3 is made up of 15 amino acids. V was pared by 5 bases and J by 7 bases, with 8 bases of the junction left unmatched. Germline CDR1 SNHLY, CDR2 FYNNEI. CDR3 amino acids: CASSRFGLAGVEQYF. The CDR3 bases are TGTGCCAGCAGTCGATTTGGACTAGCGGGAGTTGAGCAGTACTTC.

This chain joins TRBV5-1 and TRBJ1-2, with 8 bases identical to TRBD1. Germline V gene data show CDR1 as SGHRS and CDR2 as YFSETQ. The CDR3 contains 15 residues. V was clipped by 1 base and J by 6 bases; unmatched bases: 8. CDR3 amino acids: CASSLSIGQGHGYTF. CDR3 sequence (DNA): TGCGCCAGCAGCTTGTCAATTGGACAGGGCCATGGCTACACCTTC.

This clonotype has a handful of counts. A much bigger clone sits one base away, suggesting this may be a read error. This chain links TRBV7-9 with TRBJ2-7; 10 bases match TRBD2. CDR3 length: 15 amino acids. V lost 5 bases, J lost 2 bases, and 6 bases stayed unmatched. The V gene's germline CDR1 is SEHNR and CDR2 FQNEAQ (reference sequence). This CDR3 is CASSPEAGGPYEQYF. The CDR3 region has the DNA TGTGCCAGCAGCCCCGAAGCGGGAGGGCCCTACGAGCAGTACTTC. Full variable domain (rest looked up from reference TRBV7-9 and TRBJ2-7): DTGVSQNPRHKITKRGQNVTFRCDPISEHNRLYWYRQTLGQGPEFLTYFQNEAQLEKSRLLSDRFSAERPKGSFSTLEIQRTEQGDSAMYLCASSPEAGGPYEQYFGPGTRLTVT.

This clonotype showed up just once. This sequence joins TRBV11-2 and TRBJ1-1; the match to TRBD1 covers 11 bases. V was pared by 1 base and J by 8 bases, with 6 bases of the junction left unmatched. The CDR3 has 15 residues. From germline, CDR1 is SGHAT and CDR2 FQNNGV. CDR3 DNA: TGTGCCAGCAGCTTAGTCCCGGACAGGGGGCAGGAAGCTTTCTTT. Its translation: CASSLVPDRGQEAFF.

This clonotype occurred a few times. The V gene is TRBV29-1, the J gene TRBJ1-1, with D possibly TRBD1 on 6 matching bases. The CDR3 has 13 amino acids. Germline CDR1 reads SQVTM; CDR2 reads ANQGSEA. V shed 6 bases and J shed 0 bases, with 11 bases lying between them. CDR3: CSVGRGVNTEAFF. In DNA form, the CDR3 reads TGCAGCGTGGGGAGGGGGGTGAACACTGAAGCTTTCTTT.

This clonotype was counted ten times or more. The V call is TRBV2, the J call TRBJ2-5; 10 bases map to TRBD2. With V trimmed by 6 bases and J by 3 bases, 10 bases remained unmatched. The germline V gene has CDR1 SNHLY and CDR2 FYNNEI. CDR3 length: 16 residues. CDR3 DNA sequence: TGTGCCAGCAGCGATCGAGGACTAGCGGTCAAAGAGACCCAGTACTTC. This codes for CASSDRGLAVKETQYF.

The rearrangement joins TRBV20-1 to TRBJ1-4, with D unclear. Trimming removed 0 bases from V and 11 bases from J, with 19 bases in between. Germline V gene sequence: CDR1 DFQATT, CDR2 SNEGSKA (reference sequence). The CDR3 length is 15 residues. Here the CDR3 DNA reads TGCAGTGCTAGAGAGGTCCGCATGGGCCAAATGAAACTGTTTTTT. It codes for CSAREVRMGQMKLFF.

V gene TRBV6-1 combines with J gene TRBJ2-7, with D perhaps TRBD2 (5 bases). Germline-derived CDR1 and CDR2 are MNHNS and SASEGT. CDR3 length equals 13 residues. V was clipped by 8 bases and J by 2 bases, with 13 bases between them. CDR3 region: CASVRSGAYEQYF. The CDR3 DNA is TGTGCCAGCGTCCGATCCGGGGCCTACGAGCAGTACTTC.

This clonotype has only a few counts. A single base separates this from a much larger clone, so it may be a read error. The V and J genes are TRBV3-1 and TRBJ1-2; weak D call: TRBD1 (6 bases). The CDR3 has 11 residues. Germline V gives CDR1 LGHDT, CDR2 YNNKEL (reference sequence). CDR3: CASSYREGYAF. DNA of the CDR3: TGTGCCAGCAGCTACAGGGAAGGCTACGCCTTC.